The 7 T cell receptor beta chains reported below all come from one sample, sequenced in a study of T cells after yellow fever vaccination. TCRdb reanalysed the 5' RACE reads using MiXCR and keeps one entry per CDR3 protein. Of some 200,000 distinct CDR3 sequences listed, about 3% were seen once; the top ten hold around 3.2%. Sequencing was performed on CD4+ T cells sorted from PBMCs, taken 10 days after the yellow fever booster vaccination. The source is a man between 18 and 29 years old who received the YFV17D yellow fever vaccine.

CDR3 protein: CASGLVLVAGSGYEQYF. For the CDR3, the DNA is TGTGCTAGTGGTTTGGTACTTGTCGCGGGGAGCGGCTACGAGCAGTACTTC. This chain connects TRBV12-5 to TRBJ2-7, with D tentatively TRBD2 (6 bases). The CDR3 consists of 17 residues. Germline V gives CDR1 LGHNT, CDR2 FRNRAP. The V and J ends lost 0 bases and 3 bases respectively, with 18 bases between them. Drawing the rest from reference TRBV12-5 and TRBJ2-7, the complete variable domain is DARVTQTPRHKVTEMGQEVTMRCQPILGHNTVFWYRQTMMQGLELLAYFRNRAPLDDSGMPKDRFSAEMPDATLATLKIQPSEPRDSAVYFCASGLVLVAGSGYEQYFGPGTRLTVT.

The rearrangement links TRBV29-1 to TRBJ2-3; D may be TRBD1 or TRBD2 (8 bases each). This CDR3 has 15 amino acids. The V gene's germline CDR1 is SQVTM and CDR2 ANQGSEA. The V and J ends lost 1 base and 1 base respectively, with 12 bases between them. CDR3 DNA sequence: TGCAGCGTTGAAGTAGCGGGACAGGGCACAGATACGCAGTATTTT. Translated, it gives CSVEVAGQGTDTQYF.

This clonotype has ten or more counts. The rearrangement joins TRBV10-3 to TRBJ1-1; D uncertain. The germline V gene has CDR1 ENHRY and CDR2 SYGVKD. The CDR3 is made up of 12 amino acids. Trimming left V 3 bases short and J 10 bases short, with 12 bases between. DNA of the CDR3: TGTGCCATCAGTGACCTCGTCAAAGGAGCTTTCTTT. Its protein is CAISDLVKGAFF.

This clonotype was seen many times. The DNA of the CDR3 is TGTGCCAGCTCACCGGACACTAATGAAAAACTGTTTTTT. Its translation is CASSPDTNEKLFF. This chain connects TRBV18 to TRBJ1-4; no reliable D call. Trimming took off 3 bases at V and 2 bases at J, with 4 bases between the two ends. CDR3 length: 13 amino acids. The germline CDR1 and CDR2 sequences are KGHSH and LQKENI.

In its sample, this clonotype was seen many times. The chain is built from TRBV12-3 or TRBV12-4 and TRBJ1-5, with D possibly matching TRBD1 (6 bases). This CDR3 comprises 15 residues. V shed 6 bases and J shed 0 bases, with 12 bases lying between them. CDR3 in amino acids: CASRSGVYSNQPQHF. CDR3 sequence (DNA): TGTGCCAGCAGATCAGGGGTCTATAGCAATCAGCCCCAGCATTTT.

This clonotype was counted at least ten times. This chain links TRBV2 with TRBJ2-3; 12 positions match TRBD2. V was clipped by 8 bases and J by 1 base; unmatched bases: 4. Germline V gene lookup returns CDR1 SNHLY and CDR2 FYNNEI. This CDR3 has 15 amino acids. The CDR3 DNA reads TGTGCCAGCTCGAGGACTAGCGGGGGCACAGATACGCAGTATTTT. Amino acids: CASSRTSGGTDTQYF.

This clonotype has just a few counts. V usage is TRBV19 and J usage is TRBJ1-6, with D perhaps TRBD1 (5 bases). The V end was cut by 4 bases, the J end by 8 bases, with 9 bases between. This CDR3 contains 13 residues. Per the germline V gene, CDR1 is LNHDA and CDR2 is SQIVND (reference sequence). CDR3 DNA sequence: TGTGCCAGTAGTAACGACAGAGATTCACCCCTCCACTTT. It yields the protein CASSNDRDSPLHF.